The text below deals with one T cell receptor (beta chain). The CDR3 covers 14 residues. The junction had 5 bases not matched to a gene; V was cut back by 4 bases and J by 4 bases. Germline V gives CDR1 SGHVS, CDR2 FNYEAQ. CD8+ and CD4+ T cells circulating in blood were sequenced for TCR beta. Diagnostic criteria for definite or probable disease, in their recently defined form, were met by the patients with Susac syndrome. CD8+ and CD4+ T cells were negatively isolated; TEMRA cells were FACS-enriched. Random hexamers were used to reverse transcribe an amount of roughly 0.45 to 1 ug RNA. TCRdb re-derived calls from the immunoSEQ multiplex PCR reads in MiXCR, one entry per CDR3 protein. The profile shows under 200,000 distinct CDR3 sequences, about 91% of them singletons. The data derive from a study of CD8 T cells in Susac syndrome. In the study overall: When blood was collected, patients with Susac syndrome were therapy-naive, were taking corticosteroids, or were receiving intravenous immunoglobulin alone.

The material sequenced was CD4+ T cells from PBMCs. This rearrangement joins TRBV7-6 to TRBJ2-3; 7 positions match TRBD2. The sequence was collected from a human donor with Susac syndrome. The CDR3 DNA follows: TGTGCCAGCAGCTCCCGGAGCGGGGCAGATACGCAGTATTTT. It is translated as CASSSRSGADTQYF.